This T cell receptor beta chain comes out of a study of T-cell reconstitution after alpha-beta-depleted transplantation in children. Concerning this clonotype: Antigen unknown.

Findings and caveats of the study: T cells produced anew were the main source of T-cell counts and diversity one year after transplant. Alpha-beta T cells about two months after transplant reportedly derived from several hundred expanded graft clones.

The V end lost 2 bases, the J end lost 3 bases, and 14 bases lay between the germline ends. The CDR3 covers 16 residues. In germline, CDR1 is SGHVS, CDR2 FQNEAQ. A library of TCRbeta sequences, prepared with unique molecular identifiers, was generated. TCRdb independently ran MiXCR on the PCR reads; one entry per CDR3 protein. The table includes about 440,000 distinct CDR3 sequences, 43% detected once. Material: PBMCs, obtained before TCRalphabeta/CD19-depleted stem cell transplant. The receptor was derived from a girl aged 2 to 10 with aplastic anemia, due to receive a stem cell transplant. The chain carries TRBV7-8 and TRBJ2-4; either TRBD1 or TRBD2 may supply D (6 bases each). In nucleotides, the CDR3 is TGTGCCAGCAGCTTACTGGGGGGCGCGGGCAAAAACATTCAGTACTTC. Its translation: CASSLLGGAGKNIQYF.